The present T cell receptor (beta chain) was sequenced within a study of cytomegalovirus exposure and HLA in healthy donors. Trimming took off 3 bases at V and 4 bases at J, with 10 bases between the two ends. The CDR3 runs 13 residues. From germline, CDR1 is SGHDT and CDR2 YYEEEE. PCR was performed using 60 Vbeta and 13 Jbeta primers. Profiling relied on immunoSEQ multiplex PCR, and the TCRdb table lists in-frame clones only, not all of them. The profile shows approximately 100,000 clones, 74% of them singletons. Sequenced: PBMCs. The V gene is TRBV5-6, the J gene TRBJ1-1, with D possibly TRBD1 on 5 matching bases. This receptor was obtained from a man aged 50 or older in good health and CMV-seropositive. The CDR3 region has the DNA TGTGCCAGCAGCTGGGGGGGTAGCACTGAAGCTTTCTTT. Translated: CASSWGGSTEAFF.